These T cell receptor beta chains were read from a single sample in a study of blood T cell repertoires in COVID-19. Repertoires were generated with immunoSEQ multiplex PCR, while TCRdb's copy carries only in-frame clones and drops some. This sample yields 20,000 to 25,000 clones, of which over 75% are seen a single time; roughly 4% belongs to the top ten. The sample was peripheral blood. The receptors shown here come from a man aged 50 to 60 with active COVID-19. Both conserved end residues are part of each CDR3. The D gene is left open where the match is weak. Where a row states a size, it is once, few, many or the class of an expanded clone; other rows omit it.

J,size,D,V,CDR3,DNA
TRBJ1-2,-,TRBD1,TRBV6-5,CASSLRQGYGYTF,TGTGCCAGCAGTTTACGACAGGGCTATGGCTACACCTTC
TRBJ2-3,-,-,TRBV7-9,CASSFAGFNTDTQYF,TGTGCCAGCAGCTTTGCGGGGTTTAACACAGATACGCAGTATTTT
TRBJ2-5,few,-,TRBV5-1,CASSSEDETQYF,TGCGCCAGCAGCTCGGAGGATGAGACCCAGTACTTC
TRBJ2-7,-,-,TRBV24-1,CATSYFSYEQYF,TGTGCCACCAGCTATTTTTCCTACGAGCAGTACTTC
TRBJ1-5,-,-,TRBV5-1,CASSPGGNQPQHF,TGCGCCAGCAGCCCGGGGGGTAATCAGCCCCAGCATTTT
TRBJ1-2,few,TRBD1,TRBV18,CASSPPGGTGDNYGYTF,TGTGCCAGCTCACCACCGGGCGGGACAGGGGACAACTATGGCTACACCTTC
TRBJ1-2,once,-,TRBV4-1,CASSQDPAGNYGYTF,TGCGCCAGCAGCCAAGATCCCGCAGGCAACTATGGCTACACCTTC
TRBJ2-1,-,TRBD2,TRBV10-3,CAIRSLAGGLYEQFF,TGTGCCATCAGATCACTAGCGGGGGGGCTTTATGAGCAGTTCTTC
TRBJ1-3,-,-,TRBV4-1,CASSPLLSGNTIYF,TGCGCCAGCAGCCCCTTACTTTCCGGAAACACCATATATTTT
TRBJ2-3,-,TRBD2,TRBV3-1/TRBV3-2,CASSHWGLAGDPSTDTQYF,TGTGCCAGCAGCCACTGGGGACTAGCGGGGGACCCTAGCACAGATACGCAGTATTTT
TRBJ2-5,-,TRBD2,TRBV15,CATSRDLGGRETQYF,TGTGCCACCAGCAGAGATTTGGGGGGGAGGGAGACCCAGTACTTC
TRBJ1-5,-,TRBD1,TRBV4-3,CASSSRTGDQPQHF,TGCGCCAGCAGCTCCCGGACAGGGGATCAGCCCCAGCATTTT
TRBJ2-3,-,-,TRBV27,CASSSPGHTNSDTQYF,TGTGCCAGCAGTTCCCCGGGACACACAAACTCAGATACGCAGTATTTT
TRBJ2-1,-,TRBD1,TRBV29-1,CSARQGVGRSYNEQFF,TGCAGCGCCCGGCAGGGGGTAGGGCGCTCCTACAATGAGCAGTTCTTC
TRBJ2-1,-,TRBD2,TRBV6-1,CASSDMASGVYNEQFF,TGTGCCAGCAGTGATATGGCTAGCGGGGTCTACAATGAGCAGTTCTTC
TRBJ1-1,-,-,TRBV5-1,CASSLGASAGNTEAFF,TGCGCCAGCAGCTTGGGAGCCTCCGCGGGGAACACTGAAGCTTTCTTT
TRBJ2-4,-,-,TRBV7-9,CASSFLPGAKNIQYF,TGTGCCAGCAGCTTCCTTCCGGGGGCCAAAAACATTCAGTACTTC
TRBJ2-7,-,-,TRBV4-2,CASSQADEQYF,TGTGCCAGCAGCCAGGCGGACGAGCAGTACTTC
TRBJ2-3,-,TRBD1,TRBV6-1,CASSVRQAGGINTQYF,TGTGCCAGCAGTGTCCGTCAGGCAGGGGGCATAAATACGCAGTATTTT
TRBJ2-1,once,-,TRBV4-1,CASSLRPEYLGRSSNNEQFF,TGCGCCAGCAGCCTTCGACCAGAGTACTTAGGCAGGTCGTCCAACAATGAGCAGTTCTTC
TRBJ2-3,-,TRBD2,TRBV6-6,CASMLAGGDADTQYF,TGTGCCAGCATGCTAGCGGGGGGGGATGCAGATACGCAGTATTTT
TRBJ2-5,-,-,TRBV5-1,CASSWTAGGPQETQYF,TGCGCCAGCAGCTGGACTGCCGGGGGTCCCCAAGAGACCCAGTACTTC
TRBJ2-6,-,-,TRBV5-1,CASSLGPLRANVLTF,TGCGCCAGCAGCTTGGGGCCTTTGAGGGCCAACGTCCTGACTTTC
TRBJ1-2,-,-,TRBV30,CAWSRAGEGYTF,TGTGCCTGGAGTAGGGCAGGGGAAGGCTACACCTTC
TRBJ2-7,-,TRBD1,TRBV5-6,CASSMTGGYGEQYF,TGTGCCAGCAGCATGACAGGGGGTTATGGGGAGCAGTACTTC
TRBJ2-5,once,TRBD1,TRBV15,CATSRKKQGAGTQYF,TGTGCCACCAGCAGAAAGAAACAGGGGGCGGGGACCCAGTACTTC
TRBJ2-2,-,-,TRBV5-6,CASSLYGRTTGELFF,TGTGCCAGCAGCTTGTATGGGCGAACCACCGGGGAGCTGTTTTTT
TRBJ2-3,-,TRBD2,TRBV6-2/TRBV6-3,CASSWGLANTDTQYF,TGTGCCAGCAGTTGGGGACTAGCCAACACAGATACGCAGTATTTT
TRBJ2-5,few,-,TRBV19,CASSIDLRGGTQYF,TGTGCCAGTAGTATAGATCTGAGAGGGGGGACCCAGTACTTC
TRBJ2-7,-,TRBD2,TRBV10-3,CATSGTSEYYEQYF,TGTGCCACATCCGGGACTAGCGAATACTACGAGCAGTACTTC
TRBJ2-3,-,-,TRBV7-8,CASSPESSSTDTQYF,TGTGCCAGCAGCCCTGAGTCCTCTAGCACAGATACGCAGTATTTT
TRBJ2-3,once,-,TRBV27,CASRRQESTDTQYF,TGTGCCAGCAGGCGCCAAGAGAGCACAGATACGCAGTATTTT
TRBJ1-1,-,-,TRBV2,CASSGESGTEAFF,TGTGCCAGCAGTGGGGAGTCTGGCACTGAAGCTTTCTTT
TRBJ1-1,-,-,TRBV5-1,CASSLALPRGGEAFF,TGCGCCAGCAGCTTGGCCCTCCCTCGGGGGGGTGAAGCTTTCTTT
TRBJ1-5,few,-,TRBV28,CASSPLLGNQPQHF,TGTGCCAGCAGTCCCTTACTGGGCAATCAGCCCCAGCATTTT
TRBJ2-1,-,-,TRBV18,CASSPPGLAKQFF,TGTGCCAGCTCACCACCGGGGCTCGCTAAGCAGTTCTTC
TRBJ1-1,-,-,TRBV7-9,CASSPGPGSEAFF,TGTGCCAGCAGCCCAGGCCCAGGGTCTGAAGCTTTCTTT
TRBJ1-6,-,-,TRBV9,CASSVPYAGSYNSPLHF,TGTGCCAGCAGCGTACCTTACGCAGGCTCCTATAATTCACCCCTCCACTTT
TRBJ2-3,-,-,TRBV5-1,CASSPGGAGTDTQYF,TGCGCCAGCAGCCCCGGAGGGGCAGGAACAGATACGCAGTATTTT
TRBJ2-5,-,TRBD2,TRBV6-5,CASSYFGGETQYF,TGTGCCAGCAGTTATTTCGGGGGGGAGACCCAGTACTTC
TRBJ1-6,-,-,TRBV7-9,CASSSESPLHF,TGTGCCAGCAGCTCCGAGTCACCCCTCCACTTT
TRBJ1-5,-,-,TRBV4-1,CASSQAHFRLYSNQPQHF,TGCGCCAGCAGCCAAGCGCACTTCCGACTATATAGCAATCAGCCCCAGCATTTT
TRBJ2-7,-,-,TRBV12-5,CASGRGYEQYF,TGTGCTAGTGGTCGGGGTTACGAGCAGTACTTC
TRBJ2-3,-,TRBD2,TRBV5-8,CASSLKLAGVTDTQYF,TGTGCCAGCAGCTTGAAACTAGCGGGGGTAACAGATACGCAGTATTTT
TRBJ1-2,-,TRBD1,TRBV24-1,CATSPLQGAVCGYTF,TGTGCCACCAGTCCGCTACAGGGGGCGGTATGTGGCTACACCTTC
TRBJ2-3,-,TRBD1,TRBV5-4,CASSLGGRGPDTQYF,TGTGCCAGCAGCTTGGGTGGCAGGGGGCCAGATACGCAGTATTTT